Shown below are 6 T cell receptor beta chains from a single sample sequenced in a study of regulatory T cells in long-lasting Graves disease. Relying on iRepertoire HTBI primers and Arm-PCR of CDR3 regions, the team built TCR beta libraries. TCRdb reprocessed the multiplex PCR reads via MiXCR and lists one record per CDR3 protein. The sample records 500,000 to 700,000 distinct CDR3 sequences, 15% to 20% being singletons. The time point denotes: newly diagnosed GD, antithyroid drugs for less than 3 months. PBMCs were the source of the RNA used for TCR sequencing. These data also featured in a second study, about T cells in Graves' hyperthyroidism and ophthalmopathy.

Sequenced material: peripheral blood mononuclear cells (PBMCs), taken at new diagnosis, from a patient treated with antithyroid drugs. The receptors originated from a woman in her 30s with Graves disease.

This clonotype has only a few counts. A read error may produce the germline difference seen at one junction end. The chain combines TRBV7-7 with TRBJ1-2; D perhaps matches TRBD1 (5 bases). The CDR3 covers 12 residues. Germline assignment: CDR1 SSHAT and CDR2 FNYEAQ (reference sequence). CDR3 nucleotide sequence: TGTGCTAGCAGCAATTTCGGGGGGGTGATGTCCTTC. Translating it yields CASSNFGGVMSF.

This clonotype has at least ten counts. The chain employs TRBV28 and TRBJ2-5; D may be TRBD1 (5 bases). The germline V and J ends were trimmed by 2 bases and 5 bases, with 15 bases remaining between them. The CDR3 is made up of 15 amino acids. Per the germline V gene, CDR1 is MDHEN and CDR2 is SYDVKM. CDR3 sequence reads: CASSLRGGLRETQYF. CDR3 nucleotide sequence: TGTGCCAGCAGTTTAAGGGGTGGGCTTAGGGAGACCCAGTACTTC.

The chain couples TRBV6-2 or TRBV6-3 to TRBJ1-1, with unresolved D. This CDR3 contains 14 residues. Trimming removed 2 bases from V and 4 bases from J, with 11 bases in between. The germline V gene has CDR1 MNHEY and CDR2 SVGEGT. This CDR3 reads CASSYAAAATEAFF. The CDR3 region has the DNA TGTGCCAGCAGTTACGCGGCAGCAGCCACTGAAGCTTTCTTT.

This clonotype was seen at least ten times. The V and J genes are TRBV15 and TRBJ2-2; 9 positions agree with TRBD1. V lost 1 base to trimming and J lost 3 bases; unmatched junction nucleotides: 3. The CDR3 has 16 amino acids. Per the germline V gene, CDR1 is LNHNV and CDR2 is YYDKDF (reference sequence). CDR3 sequence (DNA): TGTGCCACCAGCAGAGCCGGGACAGGGCACACCGGGGAGCTGTTTTTT. Its protein is CATSRAGTGHTGELFF.

The rearrangement uses TRBV18 and TRBJ1-1, with D tentatively TRBD1 (5 bases). The germline V gene encodes CDR1 KGHSH and CDR2 LQKENI. The CDR3 totals 16 residues. V shed 0 bases and J shed 2 bases, with 13 bases lying between them. Here the CDR3 reads CASSPPGQTFNTEAFF. The CDR3 nucleotides read TGTGCCAGCTCACCACCGGGGCAGACCTTTAACACTGAAGCTTTCTTT.

For this clonotype: Given a much more abundant clone one base away, this may be a read error. The V call is TRBV27, the J call TRBJ2-7; 11 positions match TRBD2. The germline V gene has CDR1 MNHEY and CDR2 SMNVEV (reference sequence). The CDR3 has 15 residues. With V trimmed by 5 bases and J by 5 bases, 8 bases remained unmatched. In DNA form, the CDR3 reads TGTGCCAGCAGTGATCGTCTAGCGGGAGGAGACGAGCAGTACTTC. It codes for CASSDRLAGGDEQYF.